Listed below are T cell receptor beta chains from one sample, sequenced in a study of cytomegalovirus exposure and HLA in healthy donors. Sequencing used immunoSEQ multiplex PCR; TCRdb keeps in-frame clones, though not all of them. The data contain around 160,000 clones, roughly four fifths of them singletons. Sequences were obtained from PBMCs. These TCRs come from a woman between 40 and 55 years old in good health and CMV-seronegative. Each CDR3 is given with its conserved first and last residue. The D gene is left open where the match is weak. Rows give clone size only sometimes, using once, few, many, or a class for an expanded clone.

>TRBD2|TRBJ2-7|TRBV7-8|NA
TGTGCCAGCAGCTTAACTCCGGCGGGACTAGCGGGGGGAACCTACGAGCAGTACTTC
CASSLTPAGLAGGTYEQYF
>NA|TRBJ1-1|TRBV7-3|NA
TGTGCCAGCAGCTTATCCGGGGGTGAAGCTTTCTTT
CASSLSGGEAFF
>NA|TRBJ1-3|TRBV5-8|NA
TGTGCCAGCAACTTTGGACAGCCACCTGGAAACACCATATATTTT
CASNFGQPPGNTIYF
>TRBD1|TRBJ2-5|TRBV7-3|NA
TGTGCCAGCAGCTCGGACAGGGAAAAGACCCAGTACTTC
CASSSDREKTQYF
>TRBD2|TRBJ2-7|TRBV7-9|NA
TGTGCCAGCAGCTTATCTAGCGGGAGGCTGGGCGAGCAGTACTTC
CASSLSSGRLGEQYF
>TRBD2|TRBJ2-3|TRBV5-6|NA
TGTGCCAGCAGCTCCTGGACGGGACTAGCGGGAGGGCCCAGCTTT
CASSSWTGLAGGPSF
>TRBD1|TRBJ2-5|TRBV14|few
TGTGCCAGCAGCCAACGGACAGGGGCAAAGACCCAGTACTTC
CASSQRTGAKTQYF
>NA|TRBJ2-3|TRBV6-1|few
TGTGCCTGCTCCCCTCTAGGGGCAGGGGATACGCAGTATTTT
CACSPLGAGDTQYF
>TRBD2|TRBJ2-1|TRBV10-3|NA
TGTGCCACGCGTTTAGCGGGAGAAGGAAGTGAGCAGTTCTTC
CATRLAGEGSEQFF
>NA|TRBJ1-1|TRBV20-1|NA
TGCAGTGCTAGAGACGGGGGTAGGGCTTTCTTT
CSARDGGRAFF
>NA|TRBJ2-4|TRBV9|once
TGTGCCAGCAGCGTAGATACGAGGGCTCAAAACATTCAGTACTTC
CASSVDTRAQNIQYF
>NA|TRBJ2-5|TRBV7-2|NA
TGTGCCAGCAGCTTAGCGAAGTGGCAGGGAAGGGAGACCCAGTACTTC
CASSLAKWQGRETQYF
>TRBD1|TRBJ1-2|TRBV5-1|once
TGCGCCAGCAGCCCAGACAGGGGGCCCGACTACACCTTC
CASSPDRGPDYTF
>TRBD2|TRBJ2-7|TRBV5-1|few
TGCGCCAGCAGCCCTATGACTAGCGGGAGGACAGATAGACCCTACGAGCAGTACTTC
CASSPMTSGRTDRPYEQYF
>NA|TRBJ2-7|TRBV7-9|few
TGTGCCAGCAGCCCCCCCCTGAGGGACTACGAGCAGTACTTC
CASSPPLRDYEQYF
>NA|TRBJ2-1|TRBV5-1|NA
TGCGCCAGCAGCTTAGACGGGAGCCTGGTAAATGAGCAGTTCTTC
CASSLDGSLVNEQFF
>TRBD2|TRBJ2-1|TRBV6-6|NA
TGTGCCAGCACGTCAGGACTAGCCAGGAATGAGCAGTTCTTC
CASTSGLARNEQFF
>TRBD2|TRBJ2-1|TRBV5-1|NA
TGCGCCAGCAGCAAGGGGCATAGCGGGGGGGATTTAGAGCAGTTCTTC
CASSKGHSGGDLEQFF
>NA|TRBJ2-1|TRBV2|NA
TGTGCCAGCTCCGCGGGGATCAGCTCCTACAATGAGCAGTTCTTC
CASSAGISSYNEQFF
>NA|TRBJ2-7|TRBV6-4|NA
TGTGCCAGCGGTAATGGCTGGAGAAGTAGCTCCTACGAGCAGTACTTC
CASGNGWRSSSYEQYF
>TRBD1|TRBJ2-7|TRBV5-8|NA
TGTGCCAGCAGCCGTGACAGGGACCCATACGAGCAGTACTTC
CASSRDRDPYEQYF
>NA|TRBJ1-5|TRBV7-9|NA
TGTGCCAGCAGCCGGGATCCGAGTAGCAATCAGCCCCAGCATTTT
CASSRDPSSNQPQHF
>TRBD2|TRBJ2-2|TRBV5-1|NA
TGCGCCAGCAGCTTGATAAGCGGGACGTCTGCGGGGGAGCTGTTTTTT
CASSLISGTSAGELFF
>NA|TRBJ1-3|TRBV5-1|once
TGCGCCAGCAGGACCGGGGGTAGGGGCACCTCTGGAAACACCATATATTTT
CASRTGGRGTSGNTIYF
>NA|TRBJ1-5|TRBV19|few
TGTGCCAGTAGTATAGTGGGGGGGCCCCAGCATTTT
CASSIVGGPQHF
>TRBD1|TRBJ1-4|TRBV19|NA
TGTGCCAGTATGCCCGGGGGGTGGGACAGGAATGAAAAACTGTTTTTT
CASMPGGWDRNEKLFF
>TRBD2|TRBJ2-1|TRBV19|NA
TGTGCCAGTAGTTTTAGCGGGATGATGGTCAATGAGCAGTTCTTC
CASSFSGMMVNEQFF
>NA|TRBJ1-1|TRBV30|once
TGTGCCTGGAGCCCTCGTGCAGGGGTTAACACTGAAGCTTTCTTT
CAWSPRAGVNTEAFF
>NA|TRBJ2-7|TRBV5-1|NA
TGCGCCAGCAGCAACACAGGGTCCCATAGGTCCTACGAGCAGTACTTC
CASSNTGSHRSYEQYF
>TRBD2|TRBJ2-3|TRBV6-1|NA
TGTGCCAGCGGACTAGCAGACCACACAGATACGCAGTATTTT
CASGLADHTDTQYF
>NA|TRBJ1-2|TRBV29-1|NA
TGCAGCGTTGAAAGAGATGGGGGCCCGGGTGGCTACACCTTC
CSVERDGGPGGYTF
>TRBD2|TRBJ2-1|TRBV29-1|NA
TGCAGCGTTGTCCCTAGCGGGAGTCTCCACTCCTACAATGAGCAGTTCTTC
CSVVPSGSLHSYNEQFF
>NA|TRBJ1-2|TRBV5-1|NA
TGCGCCAGCAGCCCTAAAGAAGCGTGGGGCTACACCTTC
CASSPKEAWGYTF
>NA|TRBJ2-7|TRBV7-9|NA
TGTGCCAGCAGCTTAAGGGACACGTCTGACGAGCAGTACTTC
CASSLRDTSDEQYF
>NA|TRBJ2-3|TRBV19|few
TGTGCCAGTAGTCGGTTTGGAGATACGCAGTATTTT
CASSRFGDTQYF
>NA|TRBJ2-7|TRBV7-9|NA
TGTGCCAGCAGCTTAGTGGCGGATACCTACGAGCAGTACTTC
CASSLVADTYEQYF
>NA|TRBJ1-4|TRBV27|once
TGTGCCAGCAGCCTCACGACAGGCACTAATGAAAAACTGTTTTTT
CASSLTTGTNEKLFF
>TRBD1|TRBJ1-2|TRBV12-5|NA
TGTGCTAGTGGTTTGGTACTTAAGCTAGGGGACAGTGAGGGCTATGGCTACACCTTC
CASGLVLKLGDSEGYGYTF